The rows below give T cell receptor beta chains drawn from one sample of a study of CD8 T cells in Susac syndrome. Using its own MiXCR run on the immunoSEQ multiplex PCR reads, TCRdb lists one record per CDR3 protein. The sample has about 150,000 distinct CDR3 sequences; 95% to 96% are singletons. Sequencing input: CD8+ T cells from PBMCs. The receptor source for this set is a human donor with multiple sclerosis. The CDR3 runs from the conserved cysteine through the conserved F or W. The order of the fields is V gene, J gene, clone size, CDR3 protein. Some rows mark clone size as missing; the rest say once, few, many or name a class of expanded clone.

v_gene: TRBV9
j_gene: TRBJ2-2
abundance: once
CDR3aa: CASSVRTGRLNTGELFF

v_gene: TRBV29-1
j_gene: TRBJ1-1
abundance: NA
CDR3aa: CSVSRRASWDTEAFF

v_gene: TRBV7-9
j_gene: TRBJ2-1
abundance: once
CDR3aa: CASSHDRGKQFF

v_gene: TRBV20-1
j_gene: TRBJ1-5
abundance: NA
CDR3aa: CSARDERVNQPQHF

v_gene: TRBV29-1
j_gene: TRBJ1-2
abundance: NA
CDR3aa: CSVSPVATYGYTF

v_gene: TRBV30
j_gene: TRBJ1-2
abundance: NA
CDR3aa: CAWGRQNGYTF

v_gene: TRBV9
j_gene: TRBJ1-2
abundance: NA
CDR3aa: CASSVEGQANYGYTF

v_gene: TRBV9
j_gene: TRBJ2-7
abundance: once
CDR3aa: CASSVKEGAYEQYF

v_gene: TRBV3-1
j_gene: TRBJ2-7
abundance: NA
CDR3aa: CASSRQGEDEQYF

v_gene: TRBV3-1
j_gene: TRBJ2-5
abundance: NA
CDR3aa: CASSQDLGSGGAGETQYF

v_gene: TRBV13
j_gene: TRBJ2-1
abundance: NA
CDR3aa: CASSLESEGSYNEQFF

v_gene: TRBV30
j_gene: TRBJ2-1
abundance: NA
CDR3aa: CAWSGSDPNEQFF

v_gene: TRBV12-3/TRBV12-4
j_gene: TRBJ1-6
abundance: NA
CDR3aa: CASSPGNASPLHF

v_gene: TRBV25-1
j_gene: TRBJ2-5
abundance: NA
CDR3aa: CASSEFFGETQYF

v_gene: TRBV18
j_gene: TRBJ2-3
abundance: NA
CDR3aa: CASSPGGHAQYF

v_gene: TRBV5-1
j_gene: TRBJ1-1
abundance: NA
CDR3aa: CASRGTEAFF

v_gene: TRBV30
j_gene: TRBJ1-2
abundance: NA
CDR3aa: CAGSYRGYTF

v_gene: TRBV20-1
j_gene: TRBJ1-1
abundance: NA
CDR3aa: CSAPDRRNTEAFF

v_gene: TRBV5-1
j_gene: TRBJ2-1
abundance: NA
CDR3aa: CASSFGINEQFF